One TCR beta chain is described in this entry. These data are taken from a study of beta chain features in type 1 diabetes. About the research overall: No age, gender or cell yield differences were seen between patients and healthy donors.

The study reverse transcribed the entire isolated RNA, so it sequenced expressed TCRB transcripts. This table comes from immunoSEQ multiplex PCR, and its TCRdb copy is limited to in-frame clones, with some not included. The sample yields about 150,000 clones, nearly 50% seen once. Trimming removed 4 bases at V and 10 bases at J, with 22 bases between. Germline CDR1 SQVTM, CDR2 ANQGSEA. This CDR3 spans 14 amino acids. The TCR was taken from a man in his late teens or twenties in good health. The chain has TRBV29-1 and TRBJ1-1; perhaps TRBD1 as D (6 bases). The sample comprised Tregs from blood. Written as DNA, the CDR3 is TGCAGCGTTGTTTTCAGGGGCCGTTTGGCGCGAGCTTTCTTT. Translating gives CSVVFRGRLARAFF.